What follows are 29 T cell receptor beta chains derived from one specimen sequenced in a study of CD4+ T cells in melanoma. Profiling relied on immunoSEQ multiplex PCR, and the TCRdb table lists in-frame clones only, not all of them. The sample yields around 10,000 clones, approximately 68% seen once. Specimen: cells from a culture (not recorded whether cultured in vitro). The receptors were gathered from a human donor with melanoma.

The V and J genes are TRBV5-6 and TRBJ1-1; 7 bases align to TRBD1. The germline V gene has CDR1 SGHDT and CDR2 YYEEEE. CDR3 length: 17 amino acids. J gave up 0 bases and V 0 bases, and 8 bases lay outside the gene matches. The CDR3 DNA is TGTGCCAGCAGCTTGGTGTGGGGAGGGGGCATGAACACTGAAGCTTTCTTT. Its translation: CASSLVWGGGMNTEAFF.

CDR3 protein: CASSGPFTGGHLNNSPLHF. The CDR3 bases are TGTGCCAGCAGTGGACCCTTTACAGGGGGCCACCTAAATAATTCACCCCTCCACTTT. The J gene is TRBJ1-6, the V gene TRBV6-1, with 9 bases lining up with TRBD1. V was pared by 4 bases and J by 5 bases, with 15 bases of the junction left unmatched. CDR3 length: 19 amino acids. CDR1 and CDR2 from the germline V gene are MNHNS and SASEGT.

The chain has TRBV6-6 and TRBJ1-4; 8 nucleotides match TRBD1. Germline V gives CDR1 MNHNY, CDR2 SVGAGI (reference sequence). Trimming removed 6 bases from V and 7 bases from J; junction bases left unmatched: 7. The CDR3 is made up of 14 amino acids. CDR3 loop: CASRPGGAGEKLFF. The CDR3 nucleotides are TGTGCCAGCAGACCAGGGGGCGCGGGTGAAAAACTGTTTTTT.

The rearrangement joins TRBV7-9 to TRBJ1-1, with D tentatively TRBD1 (6 bases). Trimming left V 5 bases short and J 5 bases short, with 15 bases between. Germline loops: CDR1 SEHNR, CDR2 FQNEAQ (reference sequence). This CDR3 has 14 residues. CDR3 bases: TGTGCCAGCAGCCCAAAGTCAGGGGTAACTGAAGCTTTCTTT. Protein sequence: CASSPKSGVTEAFF.

The chain has TRBV6-4 and TRBJ2-1, with 7 bases matching TRBD1. The CDR3 runs to 14 residues. The junction had 6 bases not matched to a gene; V was cut back by 6 bases and J by 4 bases. CDR1 and CDR2 (germline): MRHNA, SNTAGT. The DNA for the CDR3 is TGTGCCAGCAGCCGGGACAGCTTATACAATGAGCAGTTCTTC. This codes for CASSRDSLYNEQFF.

The chain joins TRBV6-6 to TRBJ1-2; 10 bases are shared with TRBD1. Looked up from germline, CDR1 is MNHNY and CDR2 is SVGAGI (reference sequence). The CDR3 totals 15 residues. V was clipped by 4 bases and J by 2 bases; unmatched bases: 4. The CDR3 DNA sequence: TGTGCCAGCAGTTTGGGACAGGGGCAAAACTATGGCTACACCTTC. Translation: CASSLGQGQNYGYTF.

The gene calls are TRBV30 and TRBJ2-2; D is perhaps TRBD1 (6 bases). Germline V CDR1 and CDR2: GTSNPN, SVGIG (reference sequence). V lost 4 bases and J lost 9, with 21 bases in between. The CDR3 consists of 15 residues. CDR3 residues: CAWNRFGTTPRELFF. The CDR3 nucleotides read TGTGCCTGGAACCGTTTCGGGACAACCCCAAGGGAGCTGTTTTTT.

This chain links TRBV7-8 with TRBJ1-6; D gene unclear. Trimming shortened V by 4 bases and J by 6 bases, and 10 bases separated the two germline ends. CDR1 is SGHVS and CDR2 is FQNEAQ in the germline V gene. CDR3 length: 14 amino acids. The CDR3 sequence is CASSSDMFNSPLHF. The CDR3 DNA reads TGTGCCAGCAGCTCCGACATGTTTAATTCACCCCTCCACTTT.

This clone was counted only a few times. The chain joins TRBV10-3 to TRBJ1-1; unclear D gene. Germline V lookup: CDR1 ENHRY, CDR2 SYGVKD. The CDR3 contains 12 residues. Trimming left V 10 bases short and J 0 bases short, with 9 bases between. CDR3 coding DNA: TGTGCCACGAAGACCTTGAACACTGAAGCTTTCTTT. Its protein is CATKTLNTEAFF.

There are a few counts of this clone. The CDR3 is CASSMPLRLGEKLFF. CDR3 bases: TGTGCCAGTAGTATGCCACTGAGGTTGGGAGAAAAACTGTTTTTT. The gene calls are TRBV19 and TRBJ1-4; D is unresolved. The CDR3 is made up of 15 amino acids. Germline loops: CDR1 LNHDA, CDR2 SQIVND (reference sequence). Trimming took 3 bases from V and 8 from J, leaving 16 bases between them.

The J gene is TRBJ2-1, the V gene TRBV30; TRBD2 matches at 8 bases. This CDR3 contains 14 residues. Germline lookup yields CDR1 GTSNPN and CDR2 SVGIG (reference sequence). The V gene end was trimmed by 2 bases and the J gene end by 10 bases; junction bases not matched to a gene: 10. The CDR3 here is CAWSRSGGRGEQFF. The CDR3 nucleotides are TGTGCCTGGAGTAGGAGCGGGGGCCGAGGGGAGCAGTTCTTC.

The rearrangement joins TRBV4-1 to TRBJ1-4, with a weak D call TRBD1 (6 bases). Trimming cost V 2 bases and J 3 bases, with 16 bases left between them. This CDR3 is 17 amino acids long. Germline CDR1 and CDR2: MGHRA and YSYEKL. The CDR3 loop reads CASSQPLQGSSNEKLFF. The DNA of the CDR3 is TGCGCCAGCAGCCAACCCCTACAGGGCTCGTCTAATGAAAAACTGTTTTTT.

The chain employs TRBV19 and TRBJ1-5; 10 bases match TRBD1. Trimming took 4 bases from V and 1 from J; bases not matched to a gene: 10. The CDR3 runs to 18 residues. Looked up from germline, CDR1 is LNHDA and CDR2 is SQIVND (reference sequence). The DNA for the CDR3 is TGTGCCAGTAGTAGACAGGGGGCGATATCGGGGAGCAATCAGCCCCAGCATTTT. Translating it yields CASSRQGAISGSNQPQHF.

The gene calls are TRBV6-5 and TRBJ2-1; the D gene is possibly TRBD2 (6 bases). This CDR3 has 13 amino acids. From germline, CDR1 is MNHEY and CDR2 SVGAGI. With 6 bases removed from V and 7 bases from J, the gap between germline ends came to 13 bases. CDR3 loop: CASRDGAGNEQFF. The CDR3 nucleotides read TGTGCCAGCAGGGACGGGGCGGGGAATGAGCAGTTCTTC.

The V gene is TRBV9, the J gene TRBJ2-3, with D possibly being TRBD1 (6 bases). The CDR3 sequence is 16 residues long. The V end was cut by 3 bases, the J end by 0 bases, with 14 bases between. The germline CDR1 and CDR2 sequences are SGDLS and YYNGEE. The CDR3 protein is CASSGGHSRSTDTQYF. The CDR3 region has the DNA TGTGCCAGCAGCGGGGGACATAGTCGGAGCACAGATACGCAGTATTTT.

The rearrangement joins TRBV7-9 to TRBJ1-1; D remains ambiguous. V lost 0 bases to trimming and J lost 11 bases, with 10 bases between them. The CDR3 has 12 amino acids. CDR1 and CDR2 from the germline V gene are SEHNR and FQNEAQ (reference sequence). CDR3 region: CASSLAVAEAFF. In nucleotides, the CDR3 is TGTGCCAGCAGCTTAGCGGTCGCAGAGGCTTTCTTT.

This sequence joins TRBV5-4 and TRBJ2-5; D gene ambiguous. The CDR3 extends over 12 amino acids. V gave up 3 bases and J gave up 1 base, with 4 bases separating them. CDR1 is SGHNT and CDR2 is YYREEE in the germline V gene (reference sequence). The CDR3 is CASSSPQETQYF. Here the CDR3 DNA reads TGTGCCAGCAGCTCCCCCCAAGAGACCCAGTACTTC.

V is TRBV19 and J is TRBJ1-3; 12 bases map to TRBD1. This CDR3 is 16 amino acids long. The junction had 5 bases not matched to a gene; V was cut back by 7 bases and J by 1 base. Germline V gene data show CDR1 as LNHDA and CDR2 as SQIVND (reference sequence). The CDR3 coding sequence is TGTGCCAGTATAGGGGACAGGGGGCAATCTGGAAACACCATATATTTT. This sequence encodes CASIGDRGQSGNTIYF.

The V gene is TRBV6-6, the J gene TRBJ2-7; 7 bases agree with TRBD1. CDR1 is MNHNY, CDR2 SVGAGI, per germline (reference sequence). With V trimmed by 4 bases and J by 4 bases, 10 bases remained unmatched. The CDR3 length is 15 residues. CDR3: CASSSAGGKRYEQYF. For the CDR3, the DNA is TGTGCCAGCAGTTCTGCAGGGGGTAAGCGTTACGAGCAGTACTTC.

A few counts support this clone. J is TRBJ1-6 and V is TRBV6-5; D might be TRBD1 (5 bases). The CDR3 has 13 residues. Deletions cut 3 bases from V and 10 bases from J, with 10 bases between. Germline CDR1 and CDR2: MNHEY and SVGAGI. CDR3 nucleotides: TGTGCCAGCAGTTATAGGGGTGGGTCACCCCTCCACTTT. Encoded protein: CASSYRGGSPLHF.

The chain carries TRBV19 and TRBJ2-3; no clear D. This CDR3 comprises 16 residues. The germline V gene has CDR1 LNHDA and CDR2 SQIVND (reference sequence). The V end lost 5 bases, the J end lost 1 base, and 16 bases lay between the germline ends. CDR3 in DNA: TGTGCCAGTAGTCCACGCCGGGTATCGGGCACAGATACGCAGTATTTT. It encodes CASSPRRVSGTDTQYF.

This clone was detected only once. This sequence joins TRBV6-5 and TRBJ2-6; D call uncertain. The ends were cut back, 0 bases at V and 3 bases at J, with 0 bases in the middle. Looked up from germline, CDR1 is MNHEY and CDR2 is SVGAGI. This CDR3 contains 13 residues. CDR3 DNA sequence: TGTGCCAGCAGTTACTCTGGGGCCAACGTCCTGACTTTC. It codes for CASSYSGANVLTF.

The chain couples TRBV5-4 to TRBJ2-5; D ambiguous. Per the germline V gene, CDR1 is SGHNT and CDR2 is YYREEE (reference sequence). Deletions cut 3 bases from V and 7 bases from J, with 7 bases between. This CDR3 comprises 11 residues. The CDR3 sequence: CASSSSATQYF. The CDR3 DNA reads as TGTGCCAGCAGCTCCTCCGCGACCCAGTACTTC.

The chain recombines TRBV15 with TRBJ1-4, with a weak D call TRBD1 (6 bases). Germline assignment: CDR1 LNHNV and CDR2 YYDKDF (reference sequence). The CDR3 is made up of 15 amino acids. Trimming removed 4 bases at V and 7 bases at J, with 16 bases between. This CDR3 reads CATSKDGGRSEKLFF. CDR3 nucleotide sequence: TGTGCCACCAGCAAAGACGGGGGCAGGAGTGAAAAACTGTTTTTT.

The genes are TRBV7-3 and TRBJ2-1, with no clear D. The CDR3 totals 14 residues. Germline CDR1 SGHTA, CDR2 FQGTGA. With 5 bases removed from V and 5 bases from J, the gap between germline ends came to 13 bases. This CDR3 reads CASSLARTDNEQFF. As DNA, the CDR3 is TGTGCCAGCAGCCTGGCACGGACGGACAATGAGCAGTTCTTC.

The gene calls are TRBV7-2 and TRBJ2-6; D may match TRBD1 or TRBD2 (5 bases each). Germline lookup yields CDR1 SGHTA and CDR2 FQGNSA. There are 15 residues in the CDR3. V was trimmed by 5 bases and J by 1 base, leaving 9 bases between them. CDR3 in amino acids: CASSNEGSGANVLTF. The CDR3 DNA reads as TGTGCCAGCAGCAATGAGGGGTCTGGGGCCAACGTCCTGACTTTC. Filled out from reference TRBV7-2 and TRBJ2-6, the complete variable domain reads GAGVSQSPSNKVTEKGKDVELRCDPISGHTALYWYRQSLGQGLEFLIYFQGNSAPDKSGLPSDRFSAERTGGSVSTLTIQRTQQEDSAVYLCASSNEGSGANVLTFGAGSRLTVL.

J is TRBJ2-7 and V is TRBV4-2, with TRBD2 identical over 9 bases. Germline values: CDR1 LGHNA, CDR2 YNFKEQ. V was pared by 0 bases and J by 0 bases, with 6 bases of the junction left unmatched. This CDR3 comprises 17 residues. The CDR3 region is CASSQEKRGAFSYEQYF. The DNA of the CDR3 is TGTGCCAGCAGCCAAGAGAAGCGGGGGGCTTTCTCCTACGAGCAGTACTTC.

The chain employs TRBV7-9 and TRBJ2-3, with D tentatively TRBD2 (5 bases). V was shortened by 5 bases and J by 2 bases, with 11 bases between the two germline ends. The CDR3 has 14 residues. The germline CDR1 and CDR2 sequences are SEHNR and FQNEAQ (reference sequence). The CDR3 DNA reads as TGTGCCAGCAGCCCTATCCGGGACACAGATACGCAGTATTTT. It yields the protein CASSPIRDTDTQYF.

The chain has TRBV6-1 and TRBJ1-5; no definite D call. Trimming removed 6 bases at V and 6 bases at J, with 9 bases between. The CDR3 is 12 residues long. Germline V CDR1 and CDR2: MNHNS, SASEGT. The CDR3 sequence: CASRLLSQPQHF. CDR3 nucleotide sequence: TGTGCCAGCAGGTTACTCAGTCAGCCCCAGCATTTT.